This passage covers 28 T cell receptor beta chains from one sample sequenced in a study of blood T cell repertoires in COVID-19. Profiling relied on immunoSEQ multiplex PCR, and the TCRdb table lists in-frame clones only, not all of them. The sample lists under 75,000 clones; around 92% were seen once. Sequencing was done on a sample of peripheral blood. Receptors were obtained from a man in his forties or fifties with active COVID-19.

The genes are TRBV15 and TRBJ2-7; unclear D gene. Germline CDR1 reads LNHNV; CDR2 reads YYDKDF (reference sequence). Trimming removed 1 base from V and 0 bases from J, with 16 bases in between. The CDR3 has 17 amino acids. CDR3 sequence: CATSRVVRRLSSYEQYF. The CDR3, as DNA: TGTGCCACCAGCAGAGTAGTGAGGCGGCTGAGCTCCTACGAGCAGTACTTC.

This clone was seen once. This chain connects TRBV13 to TRBJ2-7; D gene unclear. Per germline, CDR1 PRHDT and CDR2 FYEKMQ (reference sequence). Trimming removed 3 bases at V and 7 bases at J, with 13 bases between. This CDR3 is 13 amino acids long. Written as DNA, the CDR3 is TGTGCCAGCAGCTTCGGCCTAGGAGAGGAGCAGTACTTC. Amino acids: CASSFGLGEEQYF.

V and J are TRBV7-8 and TRBJ2-4; 9 bases are shared with TRBD1. CDR1 and CDR2 (germline): SGHVS, FQNEAQ. J lost 7 bases, V lost 4 bases, and 14 bases had no gene match. The CDR3 covers 17 residues. For the CDR3, the DNA is TGTGCCAGCAGCTCCAGGATGGTTGGGACAGGGATGAACATTCAGTACTTC. This encodes CASSSRMVGTGMNIQYF.

This clone was seen a few times. This chain links TRBV29-1 with TRBJ1-2, with TRBD1 matching over 8 bases. Germline lookup yields CDR1 SQVTM and CDR2 ANQGSEA. Trimming at V came to 6 bases and at J to 8 bases, leaving 11 bases not matched to a gene. This CDR3 is 13 amino acids long. The CDR3 coding sequence is TGCAGCGTCCCCTCGGACAGGGCAGACGGCTACACCTTC. This gives the protein CSVPSDRADGYTF.

The chain carries TRBV5-1 and TRBJ2-7, with a possible D match to TRBD1 (7 bases). The CDR3 runs to 14 residues. Trimming left V 0 bases short and J 6 bases short, with 13 bases between. The germline V gene encodes CDR1 SGHRS and CDR2 YFSETQ. CDR3 coding DNA: TGCGCCAGCAGCTTGGGAGGGGGGACAGTCGAGCAGTACTTC. Translating gives CASSLGGGTVEQYF.

The chain couples TRBV4-2 to TRBJ2-3; 8 bases align to TRBD1. The CDR3 is made up of 16 amino acids. CDR1 is LGHNA and CDR2 is YNFKEQ in the germline V gene. Trimming at V came to 0 bases and at J to 2 bases, leaving 4 bases not matched to a gene. The CDR3 sequence: CASSQEWGQVTDTQYF. CDR3 in DNA: TGTGCCAGCAGCCAAGAGTGGGGACAGGTCACAGATACGCAGTATTTT.

The chain carries TRBV12-3 or TRBV12-4 and TRBJ2-2; weak D call: TRBD1 (6 bases). CDR3 length equals 13 residues. Trimming removed 5 bases at V and 7 bases at J, with 11 bases between. For the CDR3, the DNA is TGTGCCAGCAGTCGGTGGGACAACGGGGAGCTGTTTTTT. Amino acid sequence: CASSRWDNGELFF.

The sample holds one count of this clone. The junction shows a germline mismatch at one end, possibly a read error. The chain employs TRBV7-2 and TRBJ2-1, with 9 nucleotides matching TRBD2. The CDR3 consists of 15 residues. Germline V gene data show CDR1 as SGHTA and CDR2 as FQGNSA. Here the CDR3 reads CASSLGGGAYYEQFF. The CDR3 coding sequence is TGTGCCAGCAGCTTAGGCGGGGGGGCCTACTATGAGCAGTTCTTC.

This chain connects TRBV9 to TRBJ1-3; maybe TRBD1 (6 bases). CDR1 is SGDLS, CDR2 YYNGEE, per germline. V was pared by 0 bases and J by 0 bases, with 13 bases between. There are 17 residues in the CDR3. DNA of the CDR3: TGTGCCAGCAGCGTAGAAGGACAGCCCCTCTCTGGAAACACCATATATTTT. It encodes CASSVEGQPLSGNTIYF.

This chain links TRBV7-9 with TRBJ2-1; 14 nucleotides line up with TRBD2. Germline V lookup: CDR1 SEHNR, CDR2 FQNEAQ (reference sequence). The CDR3 has 18 amino acids. V was pared by 5 bases and J by 0 bases, with 6 bases of the junction left unmatched. CDR3 sequence reads: CASSPGTSGGTSYNEQFF. The CDR3 DNA is TGTGCCAGCAGCCCAGGGACTAGCGGGGGAACCTCCTACAATGAGCAGTTCTTC.

The chain carries TRBV21-1 and TRBJ2-2; TRBD1, as called in the table, went unchecked against the DNA. TRBV21-1 is assigned pseudogene status. CDR3 length: 16 residues. The chain's CDR3 is CARLSYCAGNTGELFF. The CDR3 DNA reads TGTGCCAGACTCAGCTATTGTGCAGGGAACACCGGGGAGCTGTTTTTT.

The chain uses TRBV27 and TRBJ1-5; perhaps TRBD1 as D (5 bases). The CDR3 has 14 residues. Germline-derived CDR1 and CDR2 are MNHEY and SMNVEV (reference sequence). V shed 4 bases and J shed 6 bases, with 13 bases lying between them. CDR3 protein: CASSSLQGTQPQHF. In DNA form, the CDR3 reads TGTGCCAGCAGTTCACTGCAGGGAACTCAGCCCCAGCATTTT.

This chain uses TRBV7-6 with TRBJ2-1; 11 bases map to TRBD2. The J segment lost 9 bases and the V segment lost 1 base, leaving 2 bases of the junction unmatched. Germline CDR1 SGHVS, CDR2 FNYEAQ. The CDR3 runs 14 residues. CDR3 bases: TGTGCCAGCAGCTTAGGTAGCGGGAGGGGTGAGCAGTTCTTC. Translation: CASSLGSGRGEQFF.

This chain joins TRBV5-4 and TRBJ2-2, with D possibly being TRBD1 (6 bases). Trimming took off 4 bases at V and 0 bases at J, with 13 bases between the two ends. The CDR3 is 16 residues long. Germline loops: CDR1 SGHNT, CDR2 YYREEE (reference sequence). This CDR3 is CASSRRTGTNTGELFF. In DNA form, the CDR3 reads TGTGCCAGCAGCCGTCGAACAGGGACGAACACCGGGGAGCTGTTTTTT.

V gene TRBV19 combines with J gene TRBJ1-1; D possibly corresponds to TRBD1 (5 bases). The CDR3 spans 13 residues. V lost 6 bases and J lost 3, with 11 bases in between. The germline V gene has CDR1 LNHDA and CDR2 SQIVND (reference sequence). DNA for the CDR3: TGTGCCAGTAGCATGGACAAGGACACTGAAGCTTTCTTT. Protein: CASSMDKDTEAFF.

The chain is built from TRBV10-3 and TRBJ1-2; D perhaps matches TRBD1 (5 bases). Trimming stripped 0 bases from V and 4 bases from J, with 12 bases between. This CDR3 has 15 residues. CDR1 is ENHRY and CDR2 is SYGVKD in the germline V gene. CDR3 amino acids: CAISESRGNFYGYTF. DNA of the CDR3: TGTGCCATCAGTGAGTCGCGGGGGAACTTCTATGGCTACACCTTC.

The chain is built from TRBV11-3 and TRBJ2-2; tentative D call: TRBD2 (5 bases). This CDR3 has 14 residues. Trimming removed 5 bases from V and 8 bases from J, with 15 bases in between. CDR1 is SGHNT and CDR2 is YENEEA in the germline V gene. The CDR3 nucleotides are TGTGCCAGCAGCCCACTAAGCCGGGGAGGGGAGCTGTTTTTT. It yields the protein CASSPLSRGGELFF.

V is TRBV28 and J is TRBJ1-5; D not certain. Germline loops: CDR1 MDHEN, CDR2 SYDVKM. The CDR3 has 16 residues. Trimming removed 5 bases at V and 7 bases at J, with 21 bases between. The CDR3 nucleotides read TGTGCCAGCAGTGTCCCCGGGTCAGAAGGAGGACAGCCCCAGCATTTT. Protein sequence: CASSVPGSEGGQPQHF.

This clone was seen once. The gene calls are TRBV5-1 and TRBJ1-3, with a tentative D call TRBD1 (6 bases). The CDR3 loop spans 16 amino acids. The germline V and J ends were trimmed by 0 bases and 2 bases, with 12 bases remaining between them. Germline-derived CDR1 and CDR2 are SGHRS and YFSETQ. CDR3 protein: CASSLDRVAAGNTIYF. Here the CDR3 DNA reads TGCGCCAGCAGCTTGGACAGGGTAGCCGCTGGAAACACCATATATTTT.

The rearrangement uses TRBV6-5 and TRBJ2-7; D perhaps matches TRBD1 (6 bases). The CDR3 runs 15 residues. Trimming cost V 7 bases and J 0 bases, with 16 bases left between them. Germline values: CDR1 MNHEY, CDR2 SVGAGI. CDR3 amino acids: CASTTRQVLSYEQYF. The CDR3 region has the DNA TGTGCCAGCACCACTCGACAGGTCCTCTCCTACGAGCAGTACTTC.

V usage is TRBV5-4 and J usage is TRBJ2-2; TRBD2 might be the D (6 bases). The germline CDR1 and CDR2 sequences are SGHNT and YYREEE (reference sequence). This CDR3 region has 14 residues. V was trimmed by 5 bases and J by 2 bases, leaving 10 bases between them. This CDR3 is CASRQTSNTGELFF. The CDR3 region has the DNA TGTGCCAGCAGGCAGACTAGTAACACCGGGGAGCTGTTTTTT.

The rearrangement links TRBV16 to TRBJ2-1, with D perhaps TRBD1 (6 bases). In germline, CDR1 is KGHSY, CDR2 FQNENV. Between the trimmed V and J ends, which lost 2 bases and 9 bases, there was a span of 11 bases. This CDR3 spans 13 amino acids. DNA of the CDR3: TGTGCCAGCAGCCAACTAGGGGGTGGTGAGCAGTTCTTC. Protein: CASSQLGGGEQFF.

The genes are TRBV4-1 and TRBJ2-1; 8 nucleotides line up with TRBD2. This CDR3 region has 14 residues. CDR1 MGHRA and CDR2 YSYEKL come from the germline V gene. Losses at the gene ends were 3 bases for V and 7 bases for J; bases not matched to a gene: 5. The CDR3 protein is CASSQPASGNEQFF. CDR3 coding DNA: TGCGCCAGCAGCCAGCCTGCTAGCGGGAATGAGCAGTTCTTC.

The rearrangement links TRBV7-6 to TRBJ2-2, with TRBD2 identical over 8 bases. Trimming took 7 bases from V and 3 from J; bases not matched to a gene: 7. The CDR3 extends over 15 amino acids. From germline, CDR1 is SGHVS and CDR2 FNYEAQ. The CDR3 region is CASTPLAAHTGELFF. Here the CDR3 DNA reads TGTGCCAGCACCCCACTAGCGGCGCACACCGGGGAGCTGTTTTTT.

This clone was counted once. V gene TRBV3-1 (or the pseudogene TRBV3-2) combines with J gene TRBJ2-7; 10 positions match TRBD1. Trimming at V came to 4 bases and at J to 3 bases, leaving 6 bases not matched to a gene. From germline, CDR1 is LGHDT and CDR2 YNNKEL (reference sequence). CDR3 length: 15 amino acids. The CDR3 DNA follows: TGTGCCAGCAGCCTTGGACAGGGGGAATTCTACGAGCAGTACTTC. Protein sequence: CASSLGQGEFYEQYF.

The chain is built from TRBV28 and TRBJ2-1, with TRBD2 identical over 7 bases. The CDR3 has 17 amino acids. The ends lost 6 bases at V and 4 bases at J; junction bases unmatched: 15. Germline V CDR1 and CDR2: MDHEN, SYDVKM. CDR3 sequence: CASRTIRRREGYNEQFF. CDR3 in DNA: TGTGCCAGCAGGACGATTCGCCGGAGGGAGGGTTACAATGAGCAGTTCTTC.

The chain links TRBV9 to TRBJ1-3; D uncertain. CDR1 and CDR2 (germline): SGDLS, YYNGEE. V was cut by 0 bases and J by 0 bases, with 4 bases left in between. This CDR3 spans 14 amino acids. The CDR3 reads CASSVELSGNTIYF. In DNA form, the CDR3 reads TGTGCCAGCAGCGTAGAGCTCTCTGGAAACACCATATATTTT.

This rearrangement joins TRBV5-1 to TRBJ2-7; 12 bases match TRBD1. Germline V gene sequence: CDR1 SGHRS, CDR2 YFSETQ. V trimming: 5 bases; J trimming: 6 bases; junction bases outside the gene matches: 9. The CDR3 contains 15 residues. This CDR3 reads CASSLAGQGAFEQYF. In DNA, the CDR3 is TGCGCCAGCAGTCTCGCGGGACAGGGGGCGTTCGAGCAGTACTTC.